Sequencing of this T cell receptor beta chain was carried out in a study of cytotoxic CD8 clonotypes in ibrutinib-treated CLL. Study as a whole: The average sample held roughly 250,000 productive templates and about 94,000 productive rearrangements. Study observations and caveats: Age-matched healthy donor levels were exceeded by baseline clonality, which tracked circulating CD8+ T-cell counts.

In regard to this clone: Its antigen is as yet unknown.

Profiled with immunoSEQ multiplex PCR; TCRdb holds only in-frame clones, not every one. The sample lists 140,000 to 150,000 clones, 76% occurring once. Sequencing was performed on PBMCs, taken after 24 months of ibrutinib treatment. The origin of this receptor is a human donor with chronic lymphocytic leukemia.

The CDR3 DNA reads as TGTGCCAGCAGCTTGGGTTGCTCTGGAAACACCATATATTTT. Translating gives CASSLGCSGNTIYF. The chain joins TRBV5-7 to TRBJ1-3, with unresolved D. TRBV5-7 falls under the ORF class, with uncertain function. The CDR3 consists of 14 residues. The germline V and J ends were trimmed by 0 bases and 0 bases, with 4 bases remaining between them.